Presented here are 10 T cell receptor beta chains from one specimen sequenced in a study of CD8+ T cells in alopecia areata. Treatment specified: oral pan-JAK inhibitor, 5-10 mg twice daily. In each case, RNA was isolated and then reverse transcribed into cDNA as the sequencing template. Only in-frame clones appear in the TCRdb table, and some are missing; sequencing was by immunoSEQ multiplex PCR. Found here are fewer than 150,000 clones, 82% of them singletons; the top ten hold 25%. The sequenced sample was CD8+ T cells sorted from blood, obtained at week 4, from a patient treated with tofacitinib. These receptors all stem from a human donor with alopecia areata.

The gene calls are TRBV5-6 and TRBJ1-2; TRBD1 matches at 9 bases. The trim removed 4 bases at V and 3 bases at J, leaving 7 bases unmatched. CDR3 size: 15 residues. Per the germline V gene, CDR1 is SGHDT and CDR2 is YYEEEE. The CDR3 DNA is TGTGCCAGCAGCACCGGACAGGGGATGCACTATGGCTACACCTTC. This sequence encodes CASSTGQGMHYGYTF. The full variable domain, with the rest looked up from reference TRBV5-6 and TRBJ1-2, is DAGVTQSPTHLIKTRGQQVTLRCSPKSGHDTVSWYQQALGQGPQFIFQYYEEEERQRGNFPDRFSGHQFPNYSSELNVNALLLGDSALYLCASSTGQGMHYGYTFGSGTRLTVV.

The chain joins TRBV6-5 to TRBJ2-2, with D possibly being TRBD2 (5 bases). The CDR3 is 12 residues long. Germline V gives CDR1 MNHEY, CDR2 SVGAGI. Trimming removed 10 bases from V and 4 bases from J, with 10 bases in between. The CDR3 nucleotides read TGTGCCATCGTCGCGGGCACCGGGGAGCTGTTTTTT. Protein sequence: CAIVAGTGELFF.

This rearrangement joins TRBV7-2 to TRBJ2-3; no clear D gene. The CDR3 consists of 14 residues. The germline gives CDR1 SGHTA, CDR2 FQGNSA. V was cut by 5 bases and J by 5 bases, with 14 bases left in between. CDR3 DNA sequence: TGTGCCAGCAGCGAACCTAATTTGGGAGATACGCAGTATTTT. The encoded protein is CASSEPNLGDTQYF.

The genes are TRBV7-9 and TRBJ2-7; no firm D call. With 1 base removed from V and 3 bases from J, the gap between germline ends came to 10 bases. Germline lookup yields CDR1 SEHNR and CDR2 FQNEAQ (reference sequence). This CDR3 comprises 14 residues. CDR3 sequence: CASSLVVEHYEQYF. CDR3 in DNA: TGTGCCAGCAGCTTAGTAGTAGAGCACTACGAGCAGTACTTC.

CDR3 nucleotides: TGTGCCACCAGCACTGCGGAGGGGTCCATGCATTGGACCTTC. Its translation is CATSTAEGSMHWTF. The rearrangement joins TRBV15 to TRBJ1-2, with TRBD1 as a possible D gene (5 bases). The CDR3 consists of 14 residues. V shed 4 bases and J shed 14 bases, with 23 bases lying between them. Germline loops: CDR1 LNHNV, CDR2 YYDKDF (reference sequence).

The chain is built from TRBV15 and TRBJ2-2; TRBD2 is a possible D gene (5 bases). Trimming left V 0 bases short and J 6 bases short, with 11 bases between. The CDR3 has 15 residues. Germline loops: CDR1 LNHNV, CDR2 YYDKDF (reference sequence). The CDR3 protein is CATSRDYSSSGELFF. CDR3 sequence (DNA): TGTGCCACCAGCAGAGATTATTCTAGCTCCGGGGAGCTGTTTTTT.

CDR3 nucleotides: TGTGCCAGCAGCTTAGAAGTGGCTTGGGATACGCAGTATTTT. Encoded protein: CASSLEVAWDTQYF. The chain links TRBV7-9 to TRBJ2-3; no firm D call. With 1 base removed from V and 6 bases from J, the gap between germline ends came to 11 bases. Germline V gives CDR1 SEHNR, CDR2 FQNEAQ (reference sequence). The CDR3 has 14 residues.

The gene calls are TRBV27 and TRBJ2-7; D perhaps matches TRBD2 (5 bases). This CDR3 is 14 amino acids long. V was shortened by 3 bases and J by 0 bases, with 9 bases between the two germline ends. Germline lookup yields CDR1 MNHEY and CDR2 SMNVEV (reference sequence). CDR3 nucleotides: TGTGCCAGCAGTTTGGCTAGCAACTCCTACGAGCAGTACTTC. It translates to CASSLASNSYEQYF.

The V call is TRBV29-1, the J call TRBJ2-7; D unclear. Looked up from germline, CDR1 is SQVTM and CDR2 is ANQGSEA. The CDR3 loop spans 12 amino acids. The germline V and J ends were trimmed by 4 bases and 9 bases, with 16 bases remaining between them. This CDR3 reads CSVGRGNEGQYF. CDR3 sequence (DNA): TGCAGCGTTGGTCGTGGCAACGAAGGGCAGTACTTC.

This clone appeared a single time. Written as DNA, the CDR3 is TGTGCCAGCAGTTTAGCCAGAAACTATGGCTACACCTTC. Translation gives CASSLARNYGYTF. This chain joins TRBV27 and TRBJ1-2, with D unresolved. Trimming pared 2 bases from V and 2 bases from J, leaving 6 bases between. Germline V gene lookup returns CDR1 MNHEY and CDR2 SMNVEV (reference sequence). This CDR3 has 13 residues.